The 22 T cell receptor beta chains listed next were all sequenced from one sample in a study of blood T cell repertoires in COVID-19. The table came from immunoSEQ multiplex PCR; TCRdb's copy has only in-frame clones and leaves some out. Of 120,000 or so clones listed, 80% to 90% are singletons. Sequencing was done on a sample of peripheral blood. The source is a man older than 75 with active or convalescent COVID-19.

The chain uses TRBV6-5 and TRBJ2-5, with D possibly TRBD1 on 6 matching bases. This CDR3 has 13 residues. The germline V gene encodes CDR1 MNHEY and CDR2 SVGAGI. V lost 8 bases and J 2 bases, leaving 12 bases between the germline ends. The CDR3 here is CASDGQRQETQYF. The CDR3 DNA reads as TGTGCCAGCGACGGACAGAGACAAGAGACCCAGTACTTC.

This chain links TRBV2 with TRBJ2-7, with 7 bases aligning to TRBD1. Per the germline V gene, CDR1 is SNHLY and CDR2 is FYNNEI. V shed 7 bases, J shed 4 bases, and the junction held 13 bases outside the gene matches. This CDR3 contains 15 residues. The CDR3 nucleotides read TGTGCCAGCACCTCGTCGGGACAGCAATTTTACGAGCAGTACTTC. Its protein product is CASTSSGQQFYEQYF.

The V gene is TRBV5-1, the J gene TRBJ1-4, with TRBD1 identical over 9 bases. The germline V gene has CDR1 SGHRS and CDR2 YFSETQ. After removal of 4 bases from V and 1 base from J, the junction contained 5 bases not matched to a gene. The CDR3 loop spans 16 amino acids. The CDR3 region has the DNA TGCGCCAGCAGCCGGGGGGGACAGGGAACTAATGAAAAACTGTTTTTT. This gives the protein CASSRGGQGTNEKLFF.

The V call is TRBV5-4, the J call TRBJ1-2; TRBD1 agrees at 10 bases. Trimming cost V 3 bases and J 6 bases; bases outside gene matches: 11. CDR1 is SGHNT, CDR2 YYREEE, per germline (reference sequence). This CDR3 contains 16 residues. The CDR3 DNA follows: TGTGCCAGCAGCTCCGGGACAGGGGCTATATTTAATGGCTACACCTTC. Translated: CASSSGTGAIFNGYTF.

Comments on this clone: The junction differs from germline at one of its ends, possibly a read error. The rearrangement joins TRBV7-6 to TRBJ2-5, with TRBD2 identical over 12 bases. The germline gives CDR1 SGHVS, CDR2 FNYEAQ. The CDR3 loop spans 16 amino acids. The CDR3 region has the DNA TGTGCCGGCAGCTTATTAGGACTAGCGGGGCAAGAGACCCAGTACTTC. Protein product: CAGSLLGLAGQETQYF.

The chain joins TRBV7-3 to TRBJ2-5; D unclear. CDR1 and CDR2 from the germline V gene are SGHTA and FQGTGA. This CDR3 has 15 amino acids. Trimming pared 2 bases from V and 0 bases from J, leaving 10 bases between. The CDR3 DNA follows: TGTGCCAGCAGCTTAGGGCAGATGTACCAAGAGACCCAGTACTTC. Translating it yields CASSLGQMYQETQYF.

The chain couples TRBV5-5 to TRBJ1-1; D is uncertain. The CDR3 spans 14 residues. CDR1 and CDR2 (germline): SGHKS, YYEKEE (reference sequence). Trimming removed 1 base from V and 3 bases from J, with 10 bases in between. CDR3 residues: CASSLYGGYTEAFF. In DNA, the CDR3 is TGTGCCAGCAGCTTGTACGGTGGTTACACTGAAGCTTTCTTT.

The chain couples TRBV7-2 to TRBJ2-1; 8 positions agree with TRBD2. V was clipped by 6 bases and J by 3 bases; unmatched bases: 7. CDR1 SGHTA and CDR2 FQGNSA come from the germline V gene. The CDR3 has 15 amino acids. DNA of the CDR3: TGTGCCAGCAGTGGGAGCGGGGGCCACTACAATGAGCAGTTCTTC. Translating gives CASSGSGGHYNEQFF.

V and J are TRBV28 and TRBJ2-7; 9 bases are a match to TRBD1. V lost 4 bases, J lost 4 bases, and 8 bases stayed unmatched. The CDR3 has 15 amino acids. Germline V gene lookup returns CDR1 MDHEN and CDR2 SYDVKM. This chain's CDR3 is CASSYPPGQGYEQYF. CDR3 nucleotide sequence: TGTGCCAGCAGTTACCCGCCGGGACAGGGATACGAGCAGTACTTC.

V and J are TRBV4-3 and TRBJ2-5; 9 nucleotides align to TRBD2. The germline V gene has CDR1 LGHNA and CDR2 YSLEER. V lost 2 bases and J lost 7; bases outside the gene matches: 11. The CDR3 is 16 residues long. CDR3 sequence: CASSQIIAGAPGTQYF. The DNA of the CDR3 is TGCGCCAGCAGCCAAATAATAGCGGGGGCCCCTGGGACCCAGTACTTC.

The chain links TRBV4-1 to TRBJ2-7, with 9 bases fitting TRBD2. V lost 1 base to trimming and J lost 2 bases; unmatched junction nucleotides: 3. CDR3 size: 15 residues. The germline V gene encodes CDR1 MGHRA and CDR2 YSYEKL. In nucleotides, the CDR3 is TGCGCCAGCAGCCAAGGACTAGCGGTTCCCTACGAGCAGTACTTC. Translated, it gives CASSQGLAVPYEQYF.

This clone was seen once. The J gene is TRBJ2-7, the V gene TRBV27, with D possibly being TRBD1 (6 bases). Trimming left V 2 bases short and J 5 bases short, with 13 bases between. This CDR3 has 14 residues. Germline V CDR1 and CDR2: MNHEY, SMNVEV (reference sequence). CDR3 bases: TGTGCCAGCAGTTTAGGGTTAGGGGACAACGAGCAGTACTTC. Translated: CASSLGLGDNEQYF.

V is TRBV28 and J is TRBJ1-3; D perhaps matches TRBD1 (5 bases). Germline CDR1 reads MDHEN; CDR2 reads SYDVKM. Trimming took 2 bases from V and 0 from J, leaving 11 bases between them. The CDR3 has 16 amino acids. The CDR3 reads CASSLLDTRSGNTIYF. CDR3 nucleotides: TGTGCCAGCAGTTTACTGGACACTCGCTCTGGAAACACCATATATTTT.

The V and J genes are TRBV2 and TRBJ2-5; D is unclear. V shed 5 bases and J shed 3 bases, with 10 bases lying between them. The germline gives CDR1 SNHLY, CDR2 FYNNEI. This CDR3 spans 13 amino acids. The CDR3 nucleotides are TGTGCCAGCAGTTTTGGTCCAGAAGAGACCCAGTACTTC. It yields the protein CASSFGPEETQYF.

V gene TRBV27 combines with J gene TRBJ1-4; 8 nucleotides agree with TRBD1. Germline V gene lookup returns CDR1 MNHEY and CDR2 SMNVEV (reference sequence). The CDR3 loop spans 15 amino acids. J was trimmed by 8 bases and V by 4 bases; bases with no gene match: 9. The CDR3 nucleotides are TGTGCCAGCAGTTCCGGGACAGGCGGACGGGAAAAACTGTTTTTT. This translates into CASSSGTGGREKLFF.

The chain's CDR3 is CASSYSEVYNSPLHF. CDR3 bases: TGTGCCAGCAGTTATTCAGAGGTCTATAATTCACCCCTCCACTTT. This chain uses TRBV6-6 with TRBJ1-6; unclear D gene. V lost 3 bases to trimming and J lost 3 bases, with 9 bases between them. The V gene's germline CDR1 is MNHNY and CDR2 SVGAGI (reference sequence). There are 15 residues in the CDR3.

The V and J genes are TRBV4-3 and TRBJ1-1; no firm D call. V dropped 4 bases and J dropped 8 bases, with 23 bases sitting between them. The CDR3 covers 16 residues. CDR1 is LGHNA and CDR2 is YSLEER in the germline V gene. In DNA form, the CDR3 reads TGCGCCAGCAGCCTGAGCCGATTTGGCCTAGCGGCCGAAGCTTTCTTT. It specifies CASSLSRFGLAAEAFF.

The J gene is TRBJ1-4, the V gene TRBV10-3; D is possibly TRBD1 (6 bases). Germline CDR1 reads ENHRY; CDR2 reads SYGVKD. This CDR3 comprises 14 residues. Between the trimmed V and J ends, which lost 7 bases and 7 bases, there was a span of 16 bases. CDR3 sequence: CAIKKDRSSEKLFF. CDR3 coding DNA: TGTGCCATCAAAAAAGACAGGTCTAGTGAAAAACTGTTTTTT.

This clone was seen once. The chain joins TRBV18 to TRBJ1-5, with D uncertain. CDR3 length equals 15 residues. The germline gives CDR1 KGHSH, CDR2 LQKENI. The V and J ends lost 3 bases and 5 bases respectively, with 14 bases between them. The CDR3 region is CASSPGIQGDQPQHF. The CDR3 DNA reads TGTGCCAGCTCACCCGGCATCCAAGGAGATCAGCCCCAGCATTTT.

This clone is a singleton in its sample. The CDR3 DNA reads as TGTGCCAGCAGTTTAGCGCAGAAGGAGACCCAGTACTTC. Protein: CASSLAQKETQYF. The chain joins TRBV12-3 or TRBV12-4 to TRBJ2-5; D remains ambiguous. The V end lost 0 bases, the J end lost 5 bases, and 7 bases lay between the germline ends. CDR3 length: 13 amino acids.

This chain links TRBV4-1 with TRBJ1-2; a weak D match, TRBD1 (6 bases). The V gene's germline CDR1 is MGHRA and CDR2 YSYEKL. This CDR3 comprises 14 residues. V was clipped by 1 base and J by 6 bases, with 12 bases between them. The CDR3 DNA sequence: TGCGCCAGCAGCCAAGTCGGGGGGCGCGATGGCTACACCTTC. Its translation is CASSQVGGRDGYTF.

This clone was found a few times. This chain links TRBV27 with TRBJ1-4, with a possible D match to TRBD1 (6 bases). The V end lost 4 bases, the J end lost 0 bases, and 15 bases lay between the germline ends. Germline CDR1 is MNHEY and CDR2 is SMNVEV (reference sequence). There are 17 residues in the CDR3. The DNA of the CDR3 is TGTGCCAGCAGTTCCCCAGGGAAGGGGGCAACTAATGAAAAACTGTTTTTT. This sequence encodes CASSSPGKGATNEKLFF.